This T cell receptor beta chain stems from a study of CD8 T cells in Susac syndrome (dated by TCRdb to between 2017 and 2020). Background on the whole study: Repertoire sequencing was used to test whether CD8+ T cell activation and differentiation in Susac syndrome was antigen driven. The study compared CD8+ T cell repertoire clonality among roughly eleven healthy donors, around 14 Susac syndrome patients and about 16 multiple sclerosis patients. Study-wide conclusions, independent of this receptor: The number of individuals in the TCR sequencing and HLA analysis was recognized as being relatively small.

RNA was extracted using the RNeasy kit, and roughly 0.5 to 1 ug of the RNA was reverse transcribed with random hexamers. The immunoSEQ multiplex PCR assay, which covers 54 Vbeta and 13 Jbeta segments, was used to amplify TCR beta CDR3 regions. PCR amplification bias was corrected using a synthetic template baseline for primer optimization and computational correction. The original methods were these. Reads were assigned to V, D and J genes according to IMGT and analyzed in immunoSEQ Analyzer, with only productive sequences retained. To calculate clonality, Shannon entropy was normalized by log2 of the number of productive unique sequences and then subtracted from one. Public and private clones were assessed among the 100 most prevalent clones of each patient and control. Susac-specific clones were defined as absent from healthy and MS cohorts, about 1,100 published viral clones and other ImmuneACCESS disease sequences. TCRdb trimmed the raw reads at Q25, called clones with MiXCR and kept productive beta chains. Records with the same CDR3 protein are collapsed into one entry carrying the most frequent genes and DNA. Clone size and V and J calls follow TCRdb, not the original study. Across this sample there are about 430,000 distinct CDR3 sequences, with approximately 85% seen only once. The ten largest clonotypes hold under 0.15% of the sample.

High-throughput TCR beta sequencing profiled peripheral blood CD8+ and CD4+ T cells from healthy donors, Susac syndrome patients and multiple sclerosis patients. Multiple sclerosis controls were treatment-naive patients with stable or active relapsing-remitting disease fulfilling revised McDonald criteria. Bulk CD8+ and CD4+ T cells were purified magnetically by negative isolation, whereas CD8+ TEMRA cells were enriched by FACS. Blood was collected in EDTA tubes and processed within 24 hours, with PBMCs isolated through density gradient centrifugation. PBMCs destined for TCR sequencing were cryopreserved in liquid nitrogen and later thawed in a 37 °C water bath. The sorted or isolated CD4+, CD8+ and CD8+ TEMRA cells had a purity of 90% or higher. This clonotype occurred once. Its antigen is currently not known. Base quality data are lacking; no much larger clone is found one base away. One read alone makes for weak evidence.

V and J are truncated by 1 base and 7 bases respectively, leaving an intervening sequence of 14 bases. Its CDR3 holds 15 amino acids, cysteine through phenylalanine. Of all the DNA, just the CDR3 is kept, 45 bases in frame from base 1. CDR1 SGDLS and CDR2 YYNGEE were looked up in the germline V gene. The chain couples TRBV9 to TRBJ2-2; the D segment could be TRBD2, given 6 matching bases. Sequencing used CD8+ T cells from PBMCs. This TCR derives from a human donor with multiple sclerosis. CDR3 region: CASSVSPGVVGELFF. The sequenced DNA: TGTGCCAGCAGCGTATCTCCGGGGGTAGTCGGGGAGCTGTTTTTT.